The present T cell receptor beta chain was sequenced within a study of Ad26.COV2.S vaccination and SARS-CoV-2 variants. Overall study: Intramuscular Ad26.COV2.S doses were given once or twice, 56 days apart.

For this clone: Its antigen is unidentified.

Profiling relied on immunoSEQ multiplex PCR, and the TCRdb table lists in-frame clones only, not all of them. The sample yields approximately 480,000 clones, 87% seen once. Study-wide results and caveats: Across vaccine and placebo recipients, the breadth of non-spike TCRs was similar. Reports say spike-specific CD8+ and CD4+ T cell responses covered substantial breadth after vaccination.

Documented treatment: some 20 received Ad26.COV2.S at low or high dose, single or two shots; 5 received placebo; per-sample allocation not given. Sampling was done on day 63 after the first vaccine or placebo injection. Germline V gene sequence: CDR1 SGHNT, CDR2 YENEEA. V lost 5 bases to trimming and J lost 7 bases; unmatched junction nucleotides: 8. This CDR3 is built from 14 residues. This specimen was peripheral blood, taken in a trial of Ad26.COV2.S vaccine versus placebo. This TCR was recovered from a person between 18 and 65 years old who received the Ad26.COV2.S COVID-19 vaccine or a placebo. The genes are TRBV11-3 and TRBJ2-7; TRBD2 matches at 10 bases. CDR3 nucleotides: TGTGCCAGCAGCAGTAGCGGGAGGAGTTGGGAGCAGTACTTC. It is translated as CASSSSGRSWEQYF.